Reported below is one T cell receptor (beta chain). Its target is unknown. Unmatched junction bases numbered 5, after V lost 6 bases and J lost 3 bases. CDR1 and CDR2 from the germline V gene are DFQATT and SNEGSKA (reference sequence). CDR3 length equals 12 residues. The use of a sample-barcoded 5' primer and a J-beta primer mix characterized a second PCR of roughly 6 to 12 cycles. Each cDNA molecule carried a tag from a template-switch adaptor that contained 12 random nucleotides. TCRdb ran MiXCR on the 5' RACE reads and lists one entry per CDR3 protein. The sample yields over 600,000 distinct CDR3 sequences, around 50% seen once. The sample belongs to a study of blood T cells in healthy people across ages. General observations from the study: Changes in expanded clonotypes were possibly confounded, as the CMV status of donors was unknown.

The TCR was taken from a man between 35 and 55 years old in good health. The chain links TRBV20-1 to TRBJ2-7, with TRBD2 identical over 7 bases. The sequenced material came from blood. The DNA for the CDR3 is TGCAGTGCGCCGCGGGGGATCTACGAGCAGTACTTC. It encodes CSAPRGIYEQYF.